This entry lists 10 T cell receptor beta chains sequenced from one sample in a study of shared clonotypes between healthy human individuals. TCRdb's table, derived via immunoSEQ multiplex PCR, lists solely in-frame clones and lacks some. The sample records about 510,000 clones, around 74% being singletons. Specimen: PBMCs. Receptors were obtained from a middle-aged woman in good health. Some clones in this sample may be carry-over from other donors' samples.

This clone was seen a few times. The chain recombines TRBV10-1 with TRBJ2-1; 11 bases fit TRBD2. Germline CDR1 reads WNHNN; CDR2 reads SYGVQD (reference sequence). With V trimmed by 2 bases and J by 7 bases, 22 bases remained unmatched. The CDR3 is 21 residues long. CDR3 amino acids: CASSEPGDGGIAGGPGNEQFF. The CDR3 region has the DNA TGCGCCAGCAGTGAGCCCGGGGACGGCGGAATAGCGGGAGGGCCGGGGAATGAGCAGTTCTTC.

The chain has TRBV11-3 and TRBJ2-1; D uncertain. With 1 base removed from V and 6 bases from J, the gap between germline ends came to 7 bases. This CDR3 has 13 residues. Germline V gives CDR1 SGHNT, CDR2 YENEEA. CDR3 amino acids: CASSLGPVNEQFF. The CDR3 DNA sequence: TGTGCCAGCAGCTTAGGGCCAGTCAATGAGCAGTTCTTC.

CDR3 sequence: CASSSYRGEYYGYTF. The CDR3 DNA sequence: TGTGCCAGCAGTTCTTACAGGGGCGAGTACTATGGCTACACCTTC. The rearrangement uses TRBV28 and TRBJ1-2; 7 positions match TRBD1. V was clipped by 4 bases and J by 3 bases; unmatched bases: 8. CDR3 size: 15 residues. Germline CDR1 MDHEN, CDR2 SYDVKM.

The CDR3 region has the DNA TGTGCCAGCAGCGTAGCGGCAGGGACGAATCTCTACGAGCAGTACTTC. As protein: CASSVAAGTNLYEQYF. The rearrangement uses TRBV9 and TRBJ2-7; D is tentatively TRBD1 or TRBD2 (5 bases each). CDR3 length: 16 amino acids. Trimming cost V 0 bases and J 3 bases, with 16 bases left between them. Germline CDR1 reads SGDLS; CDR2 reads YYNGEE.

The chain carries TRBV15 and TRBJ2-1; D possibly matches TRBD1 or TRBD2 (5 bases each). The CDR3 totals 15 residues. Germline-derived CDR1 and CDR2 are LNHNV and YYDKDF (reference sequence). Trimming took 5 bases from V and 2 from J, leaving 13 bases between them. The CDR3 coding sequence is TGTGCCACCAGCGCAGGGTTGGAGGCCTACAATGAGCAGTTCTTC. Its translation: CATSAGLEAYNEQFF.

The chain couples TRBV6-1 to TRBJ2-7; a weak D match, TRBD2 (6 bases). The CDR3 contains 15 residues. Germline-derived CDR1 and CDR2 are MNHNS and SASEGT. Trimming pared 2 bases from V and 2 bases from J, leaving 13 bases between. The CDR3 DNA reads TGTGCCAGCAGTGAATTAACTAGCAGCGCCTACGAGCAGTACTTC. Amino acid sequence: CASSELTSSAYEQYF.

This clone was picked up one time. The chain combines TRBV5-4 with TRBJ2-1, with 10 bases fitting TRBD1. The CDR3 is made up of 15 amino acids. V lost 5 bases to trimming and J lost 3 bases; unmatched junction nucleotides: 5. CDR1 is SGHNT and CDR2 is YYREEE in the germline V gene (reference sequence). CDR3 sequence: CASSAGTGVYNEQFF. CDR3 DNA sequence: TGTGCCAGCAGTGCCGGGACAGGGGTCTACAATGAGCAGTTCTTC.

The rearrangement links TRBV6-5 to TRBJ1-1; D is perhaps TRBD1 (5 bases). The CDR3 spans 13 residues. V lost 6 bases, J lost 6 bases, and 14 bases lay in between. Germline CDR1 and CDR2: MNHEY and SVGAGI. CDR3 sequence (DNA): TGTGCCAGCAGACTAAGGGACGGCGCTGAAGCTTTCTTT. Residues: CASRLRDGAEAFF.

The rearrangement links TRBV27 to TRBJ1-1, with a possible D match to TRBD1 (5 bases). CDR1 and CDR2 from the germline V gene are MNHEY and SMNVEV (reference sequence). V shed 6 bases and J shed 1 base, with 9 bases lying between them. This CDR3 is built from 13 residues. The CDR3 sequence: CASRLTGNTEAFF. The CDR3 nucleotides read TGTGCCAGCAGGCTAACAGGGAACACTGAAGCTTTCTTT.

This clone was recorded a few times. This sequence joins TRBV30 and TRBJ2-1; no definite D call. V was cut by 1 base and J by 0 bases, with 1 base left in between. The CDR3 has 12 residues. Germline values: CDR1 GTSNPN, CDR2 SVGIG (reference sequence). The CDR3: CAWSGSYNEQFF. The CDR3 nucleotides read TGTGCCTGGAGTGGCTCCTACAATGAGCAGTTCTTC.